A single sample gave rise to the 27 T cell receptor beta chains below, sequenced in a study of control samples from healthy donors and cancer patients (dated by TCRdb to the early 2020s). Libraries were constructed by the immunoSEQ multiplex PCR assay. What TCRdb holds here is the immuneACCESS table cut down to in-frame rearrangements. Part of the clones is not present; checked against another copy, under half of the missing clones reflect an unresolved V gene, and the others are unexplained. This sample gives about 92,000 clones in total; 82% of them show up just once. Over 7.5% of the sample lies in the top ten. The sequenced sample consisted of blood. These receptors were collected from a woman aged 55-69 years in good health.

This clone has just one count. V gene TRBV19 combines with J gene TRBJ2-3, with 10 bases matching TRBD2. Germline CDR1 reads LNHDA; CDR2 reads SQIVND (reference sequence). CDR3 length: 15 residues. J gave up 6 bases and V 9 bases, and 12 bases lay outside the gene matches. CDR3 protein: CASGFSGGASDTQYF. The CDR3 region has the DNA TGTGCCAGCGGGTTCAGCGGGGGGGCCAGTGATACGCAGTATTTT. Filled out from reference TRBV19 and TRBJ2-3, the complete variable domain reads DGGITQSPKYLFRKEGQNVTLSCEQNLNHDAMYWYRQDPGQGLRLIYYSQIVNDFQKGDIAEGYSVSREKKESFPLTVTSAQKNPTAFYLCASGFSGGASDTQYFGPGTRLTVL.

This clone was seen a single time. The chain is built from TRBV29-1 and TRBJ2-6; no clear D gene. CDR1 SQVTM and CDR2 ANQGSEA come from the germline V gene. This CDR3 is built from 13 residues. Trimming took off 3 bases at V and 0 bases at J, with 3 bases between the two ends. The CDR3: CSVDNSGANVLTF. The DNA for the CDR3 is TGCAGCGTTGACAACTCTGGGGCCAACGTCCTGACTTTC. The entire variable domain, with the rest obtained from reference TRBV29-1 and TRBJ2-6, is as follows: SAVISQKPSRDICQRGTSLTIQCQVDSQVTMMFWYRQQPGQSLTLIATANQGSEATYESGFVIDKFPISRPNLTFSTLTVSNMSPEDSSIYLCSVDNSGANVLTFGAGSRLTVL.

This chain connects TRBV19 to TRBJ2-2; 11 positions match TRBD1. Germline CDR1 is LNHDA and CDR2 is SQIVND (reference sequence). Trimming took 10 bases from V and 3 from J; bases not matched to a gene: 4. The CDR3 is 14 residues long. The CDR3 region is CATRDRGDTGELFF. The CDR3 region has the DNA TGTGCCACCCGGGACAGGGGGGACACCGGGGAGCTGTTTTTT.

This chain links TRBV29-1 with TRBJ2-1; TRBD2 matches 13 bases. V shed 7 bases, J shed 10 bases, and the junction held 4 bases outside the gene matches. The CDR3 contains 12 residues. Looked up from germline, CDR1 is SQVTM and CDR2 is ANQGSEA. The CDR3 DNA is TGCAGCGCTAGGGGACTAGCGGGAGAGCAGTTCTTC. Translated, it gives CSARGLAGEQFF.

The rearrangement links TRBV7-8 to TRBJ2-7; possible D gene TRBD2, 5 bases. Trimming left V 0 bases short and J 1 base short, with 10 bases between. Germline CDR1 SGHVS, CDR2 FQNEAQ. The CDR3 contains 15 residues. CDR3 in DNA: TGTGCCAGCAGCTTAGCGGGAGTACGGTCCTACGAGCAGTACTTC. Its protein product is CASSLAGVRSYEQYF.

V is TRBV19 and J is TRBJ1-2; no clear D gene. Germline-derived CDR1 and CDR2 are LNHDA and SQIVND (reference sequence). This CDR3 spans 14 amino acids. Trimming took off 1 base at V and 2 bases at J, with 8 bases between the two ends. DNA for the CDR3: TGTGCCAGTAGTATAGTGCCAGGAAACTATGGCTACACCTTC. Protein: CASSIVPGNYGYTF.

The chain recombines TRBV18 with TRBJ1-6, with TRBD1 matching over 7 bases. CDR1 KGHSH and CDR2 LQKENI come from the germline V gene. The trim removed 2 bases at V and 5 bases at J, leaving 3 bases unmatched. The CDR3 is 15 residues long. The CDR3 nucleotides read TGTGCCAGCTCACCAATGGGGACAGATAATTCACCCCTCCACTTT. Translating gives CASSPMGTDNSPLHF.

The rearrangement uses TRBV18 and TRBJ2-7; 7 bases align to TRBD1. The V segment lost 4 bases and the J segment 6 bases; nucleotides outside the gene matches: 9. Germline V gives CDR1 KGHSH, CDR2 LQKENI. The CDR3 extends over 14 amino acids. CDR3 coding DNA: TGTGCCAGCTCACGGACAGGTGGTAGATCCGAGCAGTACTTC. It translates to CASSRTGGRSEQYF.

This chain connects TRBV19 to TRBJ2-2; no clear D gene. V lost 5 bases and J lost 5, with 6 bases in between. Per germline, CDR1 LNHDA and CDR2 SQIVND (reference sequence). There are 12 residues in the CDR3. The CDR3 nucleotides are TGTGCCAGTAGTGTCGGAACCGGGGAGCTGTTTTTT. Its translation is CASSVGTGELFF.

V gene TRBV5-1 combines with J gene TRBJ2-2; the D gene could be TRBD1 or TRBD2 (5 bases each). Germline V gene lookup returns CDR1 SGHRS and CDR2 YFSETQ. The length of the CDR3 is 14 residues. Trimming pared 0 bases from V and 6 bases from J, leaving 9 bases between. Here the CDR3 DNA reads TGCGCCAGCAGCTTGGTACTGGGGGCCGGGGAGCTGTTTTTT. It translates to CASSLVLGAGELFF.

The rearrangement links TRBV2 to TRBJ2-5; 8 bases line up with TRBD2. The CDR3 sequence is 16 residues long. Looked up from germline, CDR1 is SNHLY and CDR2 is FYNNEI. J lost 1 base, V lost 6 bases, and 10 bases had no gene match. In DNA form, the CDR3 reads TGTGCCAGCAGCCAAAGGGGTGCGGGGGGCCAAGAGACCCAGTACTTC. Encoded protein: CASSQRGAGGQETQYF.

In nucleotides, the CDR3 is TGTGCCATCGGACCGGGGACAGGGGGCAACACTGAAGCTTTCTTT. Its translation: CAIGPGTGGNTEAFF. The genes are TRBV7-9 and TRBJ1-1, with 12 bases lining up with TRBD1. V lost 10 bases to trimming and J lost 2 bases; unmatched junction nucleotides: 8. CDR3 length: 15 residues. Germline V lookup: CDR1 SEHNR, CDR2 FQNEAQ (reference sequence).

This clone was detected a few times. J is TRBJ1-1 and V is TRBV5-8; D not certain. V lost 5 bases to trimming and J lost 3 bases, with 5 bases between them. CDR3 length: 11 residues. Germline CDR1 reads SGHTS; CDR2 reads YDEGEE. CDR3 coding DNA: TGTGCCAGCAGTCGTTACACTGAAGCTTTCTTT. This translates into CASSRYTEAFF.

The rearrangement uses TRBV12-3 or TRBV12-4 and TRBJ2-5; 7 bases line up with TRBD1. Trimming at V came to 8 bases and at J to 4 bases, leaving 7 bases not matched to a gene. The CDR3 consists of 13 residues. CDR3 residues: CASYPQGRETQYF. CDR3 nucleotides: TGTGCCAGCTACCCACAGGGGCGAGAGACCCAGTACTTC.

V usage is TRBV2 and J usage is TRBJ2-3; D remains unclear. This CDR3 is 13 amino acids long. Germline CDR1 and CDR2: SNHLY and FYNNEI. The V end was cut by 6 bases, the J end by 3 bases, with 10 bases between. CDR3 in DNA: TGTGCCAGCAGACGTCAGGCGACAGATACGCAGTATTTT. This codes for CASRRQATDTQYF.

The chain uses TRBV10-3 and TRBJ2-1, with a tentative D call TRBD2 (5 bases). Per germline, CDR1 ENHRY and CDR2 SYGVKD. The CDR3 sequence is 14 residues long. V was trimmed by 10 bases and J by 1 base, leaving 14 bases between them. CDR3 DNA sequence: TGTGCCAGCTCGGGAACAGCTTCCTACAATGAGCAGTTCTTC. Translation: CASSGTASYNEQFF.

The chain couples TRBV20-1 to TRBJ1-4; D possibly corresponds to TRBD1 (6 bases). Germline CDR1 and CDR2: DFQATT and SNEGSKA (reference sequence). Trimming left V 3 bases short and J 7 bases short, with 15 bases between. The length of the CDR3 is 14 residues. CDR3 protein: CSASITGLGEKLFF. DNA for the CDR3: TGCAGTGCTAGTATAACAGGGTTAGGTGAAAAACTGTTTTTT.

V and J are TRBV4-3 and TRBJ1-6; D remains ambiguous. From germline, CDR1 is LGHNA and CDR2 YSLEER. V shed 0 bases and J shed 5 bases, with 5 bases lying between them. There are 14 residues in the CDR3. This CDR3 is CASSQDRNNSPLHF. In DNA form, the CDR3 reads TGCGCCAGCAGCCAAGACAGAAATAATTCACCCCTCCACTTT.

J is TRBJ2-5 and V is TRBV6-1; D might be TRBD2 (6 bases). V was shortened by 0 bases and J by 1 base, with 9 bases between the two germline ends. The CDR3 spans 15 residues. Germline-derived CDR1 and CDR2 are MNHNS and SASEGT. CDR3 DNA: TGTGCCAGCAGTGAAGCTGGCGGGGTCCAAGAGACCCAGTACTTC. Translation gives CASSEAGGVQETQYF.

This rearrangement joins TRBV19 to TRBJ2-1, with D perhaps matching TRBD1 (6 bases). CDR1 is LNHDA, CDR2 SQIVND, per germline (reference sequence). The germline V and J ends were trimmed by 5 bases and 7 bases, with 15 bases remaining between them. The CDR3 is 14 amino acids. CDR3 loop: CASSWSGDRNEQFF. CDR3 nucleotides: TGTGCCAGTAGTTGGTCAGGGGATCGGAATGAGCAGTTCTTC.

The rearrangement joins TRBV27 to TRBJ2-1; 9 positions match TRBD2. In germline, CDR1 is MNHEY, CDR2 SMNVEV (reference sequence). The V and J ends lost 2 bases and 0 bases, in that order; junction bases with no gene match: 5. This CDR3 region has 17 residues. The CDR3, as DNA: TGTGCCAGCAGTTTAAGACTAGCGGAGGGCTCCTACAATGAGCAGTTCTTC. Translating it yields CASSLRLAEGSYNEQFF.

The chain couples TRBV4-1 to TRBJ2-3; the match to TRBD2 covers 8 bases. CDR1 is MGHRA and CDR2 is YSYEKL in the germline V gene. Trimming cost V 4 bases and J 3 bases; bases outside gene matches: 6. The CDR3 consists of 15 residues. The CDR3 region is CASSRGTSVTDTQYF. CDR3 coding DNA: TGCGCCAGCAGCCGCGGGACTAGTGTGACAGATACGCAGTATTTT.

The V gene is TRBV6-4, the J gene TRBJ2-7; weak D call: TRBD2 (6 bases). Trimming cost V 6 bases and J 4 bases, with 13 bases left between them. Germline loops: CDR1 MRHNA, CDR2 SNTAGT. The length of the CDR3 is 13 residues. CDR3 residues: CASRWTIPYEQYF. Written as DNA, the CDR3 is TGTGCCAGCAGGTGGACTATCCCATACGAGCAGTACTTC.

This rearrangement joins TRBV4-3 to TRBJ2-5; D possibly uses TRBD1 or TRBD2 (5 bases each). V gave up 0 bases and J gave up 10 bases, with 12 bases separating them. The CDR3 is made up of 13 amino acids. CDR1 and CDR2 from the germline V gene are LGHNA and YSLEER. The CDR3 is CASSQERAGNQYF. For the CDR3, the DNA is TGCGCCAGCAGCCAAGAGAGGGCAGGGAACCAGTACTTC.

This clone was counted a single time. The chain joins TRBV20-1 to TRBJ1-1, with D maybe TRBD1 (5 bases). Deletions cut 3 bases from V and 4 bases from J, with 15 bases between. CDR3 length equals 14 residues. Germline-derived CDR1 and CDR2 are DFQATT and SNEGSKA (reference sequence). CDR3 in DNA: TGCAGTGCTAGTAGGACAATAGGGAGCACTGAAGCTTTCTTT. Its protein is CSASRTIGSTEAFF.

The chain uses TRBV27 and TRBJ1-1; TRBD1 aligns across 9 bases. J was trimmed by 5 bases and V by 6 bases; bases with no gene match: 7. The V gene's germline CDR1 is MNHEY and CDR2 SMNVEV (reference sequence). The CDR3 covers 14 residues. The CDR3 reads CASSPTGGFTEAFF. Written as DNA, the CDR3 is TGTGCCAGCAGCCCAACAGGGGGCTTTACTGAAGCTTTCTTT.

In this sample, this clone turned up once. This rearrangement joins TRBV2 to TRBJ1-4, with D maybe TRBD1 (6 bases). This CDR3 region has 14 residues. Trimming took 2 bases from V and 8 from J, leaving 12 bases between them. Germline loops: CDR1 SNHLY, CDR2 FYNNEI. CDR3 sequence reads: CASSEQGRGEKLFF. CDR3 in DNA: TGTGCCAGCAGTGAACAGGGGAGGGGCGAAAAACTGTTTTTT.